This T cell receptor (beta chain) appears in the sequencing data of a study of T-cell reconstitution after alpha-beta-depleted transplantation in children. The TCRbeta library was prepared with unique molecular identifiers. Via MiXCR, TCRdb re-called the PCR reads, giving one row per CDR3 protein. Of almost 500,000 distinct CDR3 sequences listed, roughly a tenth are singletons. Overall study results and limits: One year post-transplant, T-cell counts and diversity were largely derived from T cells produced anew.

In this sample, this clonotype turned up a few times. Its antigen is undetermined. The TCR comes from a child aged 2 to 15 with inherited bone marrow failure, due to receive a stem cell transplant. Sequencing was performed on PBMCs, taken before TCRalphabeta/CD19-depleted stem cell transplant.

CDR3 residues: CASSWTTQETQYF. The CDR3 nucleotides are TGCGCCAGCAGCTGGACAACCCAAGAGACCCAGTACTTC. The V gene is TRBV5-1, the J gene TRBJ2-5; D possibly corresponds to TRBD1 (5 bases). The CDR3 length is 13 residues. The V end lost 3 bases, the J end lost 1 base, and 7 bases lay between the germline ends. Germline V gives CDR1 SGHRS, CDR2 YFSETQ.